A single sample is the source of the 2 T cell receptor beta chains below, sequenced in a study of control samples from healthy donors and cancer patients. Method: immunoSEQ multiplex PCR; TCRdb's copy keeps in-frame clones and lacks some. Of around 3,000 clones in the sample, roughly 74% were seen once. Sequenced sample: formalin-fixed, paraffin-embedded tissue. The receptors were sampled from a male donor with melanoma.

J is TRBJ1-1 and V is TRBV2, with unresolved D. The CDR3 runs 15 residues. Deletions cut 6 bases from V and 4 bases from J, with 18 bases between. Germline CDR1 is SNHLY and CDR2 is FYNNEI. CDR3 DNA: TGTGCCAGCAGGAGGGCTGAGGTGGGAAGCACTGAAGCTTTCTTT. Amino acids: CASRRAEVGSTEAFF.

Judged by abundance, this clone is large. This CDR3 is also generated by other DNA sequences in the sample. This chain connects TRBV5-6 to TRBJ2-7, with D possibly TRBD1 on 5 matching bases. Trimming removed 0 bases from V and 3 bases from J, with 13 bases in between. CDR3 size: 15 residues. CDR1 is SGHDT and CDR2 is YYEEEE in the germline V gene. The CDR3 loop is CASSLAFQGVYEQYF. The CDR3 DNA sequence: TGTGCCAGCAGCTTGGCATTCCAGGGCGTCTACGAGCAGTACTTC. The full variable domain, with the rest looked up from reference TRBV5-6 and TRBJ2-7, is DAGVTQSPTHLIKTRGQQVTLRCSPKSGHDTVSWYQQALGQGPQFIFQYYEEEERQRGNFPDRFSGHQFPNYSSELNVNALLLGDSALYLCASSLAFQGVYEQYFGPGTRLTVT.